A single sample is the source of the 29 T cell receptor beta chains below, sequenced in a study of shared clonotypes between healthy human individuals. Sequenced by immunoSEQ multiplex PCR; TCRdb stores in-frame clones only, minus some. The repertoire consists of over a million clones, with approximately 98% occurring once and the leading ten covering 0.4% to 0.55%. The source material was naive CD4+ T cells sorted from blood. Specified subset: CD45RA+ positively selected. Every receptor here comes from a man younger than 45 in good health.

The J gene is TRBJ2-5, the V gene TRBV28; tentative D call: TRBD1 (6 bases). Trimming left V 3 bases short and J 2 bases short, with 13 bases between. This CDR3 has 15 amino acids. The germline V gene encodes CDR1 MDHEN and CDR2 SYDVKM. The CDR3 loop reads CASSLPVGGQETQYF. For the CDR3, the DNA is TGTGCCAGCAGTTTGCCAGTAGGGGGTCAAGAGACCCAGTACTTC.

This chain uses TRBV11-2 with TRBJ2-3, with D unresolved. The CDR3 consists of 13 residues. Trimming cost V 3 bases and J 2 bases, with 6 bases left between them. The V gene's germline CDR1 is SGHAT and CDR2 FQNNGV. The CDR3 is CASSLKATDTQYF. The CDR3 DNA reads as TGTGCCAGCAGCTTGAAGGCCACAGATACGCAGTATTTT.

The J gene is TRBJ2-5, the V gene TRBV10-3; 9 nucleotides match TRBD2. Germline CDR1 is ENHRY and CDR2 is SYGVKD. The J segment lost 4 bases and the V segment lost 4 bases, leaving 13 bases of the junction unmatched. The CDR3 sequence is 17 residues long. The CDR3 nucleotides read TGTGCCATCAGTGCCCTAGCGGGAACCACCAGGGGAGAGACCCAGTACTTC. This gives the protein CAISALAGTTRGETQYF.

This chain links TRBV7-2 with TRBJ1-1, with TRBD1 matching over 9 bases. There are 12 residues in the CDR3. The V and J ends lost 6 bases and 11 bases, in that order; junction bases with no gene match: 7. Germline V gene lookup returns CDR1 SGHTA and CDR2 FQGNSA. The CDR3 sequence: CASRPGTGKAFF. DNA for the CDR3: TGTGCCAGCAGGCCTGGGACAGGGAAGGCTTTCTTT.

V is TRBV7-9 and J is TRBJ2-5; tentatively, D is TRBD2 (6 bases). Between the trimmed V and J ends, which lost 4 bases and 4 bases, there was a span of 19 bases. The germline gives CDR1 SEHNR, CDR2 FQNEAQ (reference sequence). CDR3 length: 16 amino acids. CDR3 in DNA: TGTGCCAGCAGCTCGCGGGACCCACGAGGGAGAGAGACCCAGTACTTC. Protein: CASSSRDPRGRETQYF.

This chain links TRBV5-8 with TRBJ2-7; D tentatively reads TRBD1 or TRBD2 (5 bases each). The CDR3 is made up of 11 amino acids. CDR1 and CDR2 (germline): SGHTS, YDEGEE. The V end lost 0 bases, the J end lost 7 bases, and 5 bases lay between the germline ends. The CDR3 nucleotides are TGTGCCAGCAGCTTGGGGGGGGAGCAGTACTTC. Its protein product is CASSLGGEQYF.

The chain has TRBV18 and TRBJ2-1; 9 bases map to TRBD2. The CDR3 covers 15 residues. The trim removed 2 bases at V and 7 bases at J, leaving 6 bases unmatched. Germline values: CDR1 KGHSH, CDR2 LQKENI. CDR3 in amino acids: CASSPKRAGGNEQFF. The DNA of the CDR3 is TGTGCCAGCTCACCAAAAAGAGCGGGAGGAAATGAGCAGTTCTTC. The full variable domain, in which reference TRBV18 and TRBJ2-1 provide the parts outside the CDR3, is NAGVMQNPRHLVRRRGQEARLRCSPMKGHSHVYWYRQLPEEGLKFMVYLQKENIIDESGMPKERFSAEFPKEGPSILRIQQVVRGDSAAYFCASSPKRAGGNEQFFGPGTRLTVL.

The chain combines TRBV5-4 with TRBJ1-1; the D is unclear. V was trimmed by 4 bases and J by 2 bases, leaving 9 bases between them. The germline CDR1 and CDR2 sequences are SGHNT and YYREEE (reference sequence). The CDR3 is made up of 13 amino acids. CDR3 residues: CASSRASNTEAFF. The CDR3 nucleotides read TGTGCCAGCAGCCGGGCCTCTAACACTGAAGCTTTCTTT.

This chain joins TRBV7-5 and TRBJ1-5; the D call TRBD1 from the table was never checked on the DNA. TRBV7-5 is marked as a pseudogene. The CDR3 has 13 residues. CDR3 bases: TGTGTCAGAAGCTTAGGGCTCGGGACAGTTAAGCATTTT. Its protein is CVRSLGLGTVKHF.

The rearrangement joins TRBV10-3 to TRBJ1-4; D not certain. CDR3 length: 14 amino acids. Germline loops: CDR1 ENHRY, CDR2 SYGVKD. Trimming took 2 bases from V and 5 from J, leaving 9 bases between them. The CDR3, as DNA: TGTGCCATCAGTGAGAGGCAGACAAATGAAAAACTGTTTTTT. It yields the protein CAISERQTNEKLFF.

The chain employs TRBV7-2 and TRBJ2-7; 13 positions agree with TRBD2. Trimming at V came to 5 bases and at J to 2 bases, leaving 3 bases not matched to a gene. Germline V gives CDR1 SGHTA, CDR2 FQGNSA. CDR3 length: 15 residues. The CDR3 sequence: CASSHGTSGTYEQYF. The CDR3 DNA reads as TGTGCCAGCAGCCACGGGACTAGCGGGACCTACGAGCAGTACTTC.

The chain carries TRBV5-8 and TRBJ1-5, with 7 positions matching TRBD1. CDR3 length: 16 residues. Trimming took 0 bases from V and 2 from J; bases not matched to a gene: 5. Germline CDR1 SGHTS, CDR2 YDEGEE. CDR3 in amino acids: CASSLGDRVGNQPQHF. CDR3 nucleotides: TGTGCCAGCAGCTTGGGTGACAGGGTAGGCAATCAGCCCCAGCATTTT.

This sequence joins TRBV28 and TRBJ1-4; 8 nucleotides agree with TRBD1. This CDR3 is built from 16 residues. The germline gives CDR1 MDHEN, CDR2 SYDVKM. Germline trimming cut 0 bases from V and 7 bases from J; bases unmatched to any gene: 7. DNA for the CDR3: TGTGCCAGCAGTTTATGGGCAGGGGGCGAAGGTGAAAAACTGTTTTTT. Residues: CASSLWAGGEGEKLFF. The full variable domain, its missing parts supplied by reference TRBV28 and TRBJ1-4, is DVKVTQSSRYLVKRTGEKVFLECVQDMDHENMFWYRQDPGLGLRLIYFSYDVKMKEKGDIPEGYSVSREKKERFSLILESASTNQTSMYLCASSLWAGGEGEKLFFGSGTQLSVL.

CDR3 in DNA: TGTGCCAGCGCAGTTCACAATGAGCAGTTCTTC. Translating gives CASAVHNEQFF. This chain links TRBV2 with TRBJ2-1; D call uncertain. The germline CDR1 and CDR2 sequences are SNHLY and FYNNEI. This CDR3 contains 11 residues. The V end lost 8 bases, the J end lost 5 bases, and 7 bases lay between the germline ends.

V usage is TRBV9 and J usage is TRBJ2-1; 8 bases line up with TRBD2. V was clipped by 3 bases and J by 4 bases; unmatched bases: 9. This CDR3 has 16 residues. Germline-derived CDR1 and CDR2 are SGDLS and YYNGEE. This chain's CDR3 is CASSEGTSGYYNEQFF. The CDR3 region has the DNA TGTGCCAGCAGCGAGGGCACTAGCGGATATTACAATGAGCAGTTCTTC.

V usage is TRBV28 and J usage is TRBJ2-1; 8 bases match TRBD1. CDR3 length: 13 amino acids. Per the germline V gene, CDR1 is MDHEN and CDR2 is SYDVKM. Unmatched junction bases numbered 7, after V lost 4 bases and J lost 11 bases. CDR3 sequence (DNA): TGTGCCAGCAGTTCCGGGCAGGGGGCTAAGCAGTTCTTC. It is translated as CASSSGQGAKQFF.

Note on this clone: The sample carries other DNA sequences with the same CDR3. J is TRBJ2-1 and V is TRBV29-1; either TRBD1 or TRBD2 may fit D (5 bases each). The germline CDR1 and CDR2 sequences are SQVTM and ANQGSEA. The V end was cut by 4 bases, the J end by 3 bases, with 10 bases between. The CDR3 contains 13 residues. DNA of the CDR3: TGCAGCGTTGTGGTTGGGGGCTACAATGAGCAGTTCTTC. This codes for CSVVVGGYNEQFF.

Only one count was recorded for this clone. This rearrangement joins TRBV5-1 to TRBJ2-5; 7 bases fit TRBD1. This CDR3 contains 16 residues. J lost 2 bases, V lost 4 bases, and 11 bases had no gene match. CDR1 is SGHRS, CDR2 YFSETQ, per germline. In nucleotides, the CDR3 is TGCGCCAGCAGCCACTTTCCGGGACAGATACAAGAGACCCAGTACTTC. Protein sequence: CASSHFPGQIQETQYF.

The chain employs TRBV23-1 and TRBJ2-1; 7 nucleotides align to TRBD1. TRBV23-1 is treated as an ORF (open reading frame) with a function not yet certain. The CDR3 contains 17 residues. V shed 2 bases, J shed 0 bases, and the junction held 7 bases outside the gene matches. CDR3 amino acids: CASSQEQGRRSYNEQFF. The CDR3 bases are TGCGCCAGCAGTCAAGAACAGGGGCGACGCTCCTACAATGAGCAGTTCTTC.

This sequence joins TRBV7-9 and TRBJ2-1; D is uncertain. Trimming took 1 base from V and 3 from J, leaving 10 bases between them. From germline, CDR1 is SEHNR and CDR2 FQNEAQ (reference sequence). This CDR3 contains 15 residues. CDR3 amino acids: CASSLDGPFYNEQFF. DNA of the CDR3: TGTGCCAGCAGCTTAGATGGGCCGTTCTACAATGAGCAGTTCTTC.

The chain joins TRBV7-2 to TRBJ2-5, with 10 bases identical to TRBD1. This CDR3 is 15 amino acids long. The trim removed 1 base at V and 5 bases at J, leaving 4 bases unmatched. Germline CDR1 and CDR2: SGHTA and FQGNSA. The CDR3 bases are TGTGCCAGCAGCTTAGGGGACAGGGGAATCGAGACCCAGTACTTC. Residues: CASSLGDRGIETQYF.

The chain links TRBV5-1 to TRBJ2-3, with 11 bases aligning to TRBD2. Germline V lookup: CDR1 SGHRS, CDR2 YFSETQ. The CDR3 runs 17 residues. V gave up 0 bases and J gave up 2 bases; unmatched junction bases: 5. CDR3 sequence reads: CASSLARTSGPTDTQYF. In DNA, the CDR3 is TGCGCCAGCAGCTTGGCCCGGACTAGCGGGCCCACAGATACGCAGTATTTT.

Remarks on this clone: In the same sample, other DNA sequences code for this CDR3. CDR3 amino acids: CASSRTSGSSYEQYF. The CDR3 DNA reads as TGTGCCAGCTCACGCACTAGCGGAAGCTCCTACGAGCAGTACTTC. The chain combines TRBV18 with TRBJ2-7; 8 bases are a match to TRBD2. Germline CDR1 reads KGHSH; CDR2 reads LQKENI. The CDR3 covers 15 residues. V trimming: 4 bases; J trimming: 0 bases; junction bases outside the gene matches: 5.

This sequence joins TRBV7-2 and TRBJ2-5; D not certain. The CDR3 totals 11 residues. Between the trimmed V and J ends, which lost 6 bases and 3 bases, there was a span of 5 bases. Germline CDR1 and CDR2: SGHTA and FQGNSA. CDR3 residues: CASSQKETQYF. In nucleotides, the CDR3 is TGTGCCAGCAGTCAGAAAGAGACCCAGTACTTC.

The chain combines TRBV7-8 with TRBJ1-1; the match to TRBD1 covers 8 bases. The trim removed 1 base at V and 2 bases at J, leaving 12 bases unmatched. The V gene's germline CDR1 is SGHVS and CDR2 FQNEAQ. CDR3 length: 18 amino acids. CDR3 amino acids: CASSLGEARGPYNTEAFF. The CDR3 DNA is TGTGCCAGCAGCTTAGGTGAAGCCAGGGGGCCCTATAACACTGAAGCTTTCTTT.

The chain combines TRBV5-1 with TRBJ2-5; 8 bases map to TRBD1. This CDR3 comprises 16 residues. Germline-derived CDR1 and CDR2 are SGHRS and YFSETQ. With 1 base clipped from V and 2 bases from J, the junction kept 7 bases outside the gene matches. The CDR3 spells CASSLPTGALQETQYF. In DNA, the CDR3 is TGCGCCAGCAGCTTGCCGACAGGGGCGCTACAAGAGACCCAGTACTTC. Drawing the rest from reference TRBV5-1 and TRBJ2-5, the complete variable domain is KAGVTQTPRYLIKTRGQQVTLSCSPISGHRSVSWYQQTPGQGLQFLFEYFSETQRNKGNFPGRFSGRQFSNSRSEMNVSTLELGDSALYLCASSLPTGALQETQYFGPGTRLLVL.

This chain uses TRBV27 with TRBJ1-1; D is unclear. The V gene's germline CDR1 is MNHEY and CDR2 SMNVEV (reference sequence). This CDR3 contains 12 residues. The V and J ends lost 6 bases and 7 bases respectively, with 12 bases between them. The CDR3 nucleotides read TGTGCCAGCAGGACATGGGGTGGTGAAGCTTTCTTT. It is translated as CASRTWGGEAFF.

The V gene is TRBV11-3, the J gene TRBJ2-3; D unclear. The CDR3 is 13 amino acids. V was pared by 3 bases and J by 2 bases, with 6 bases between. Germline V gene lookup returns CDR1 SGHNT and CDR2 YENEEA. The CDR3 sequence: CASSLPPTDTQYF. CDR3 DNA sequence: TGTGCCAGCAGCTTGCCCCCCACAGATACGCAGTATTTT.

This chain links TRBV5-4 with TRBJ1-1; no firm D call. CDR1 is SGHNT, CDR2 YYREEE, per germline (reference sequence). The CDR3 totals 12 residues. V gave up 5 bases and J gave up 0 bases, with 5 bases separating them. The CDR3 DNA reads TGTGCCAGCAGTCAGGTGAACACTGAAGCTTTCTTT. Translation: CASSQVNTEAFF.